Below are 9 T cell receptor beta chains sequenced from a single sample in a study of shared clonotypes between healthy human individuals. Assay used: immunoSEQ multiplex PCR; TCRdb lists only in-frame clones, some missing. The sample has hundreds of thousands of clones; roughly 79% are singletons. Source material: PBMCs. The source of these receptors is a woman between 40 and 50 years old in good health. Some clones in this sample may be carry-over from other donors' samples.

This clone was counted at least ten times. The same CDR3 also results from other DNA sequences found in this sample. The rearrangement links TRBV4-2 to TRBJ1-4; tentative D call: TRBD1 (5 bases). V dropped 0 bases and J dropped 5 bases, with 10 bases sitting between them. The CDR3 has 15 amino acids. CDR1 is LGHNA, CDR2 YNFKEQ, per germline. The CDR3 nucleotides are TGTGCCAGCAGCCAAGACGGGGCAGAAAATGAAAAACTGTTTTTT. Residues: CASSQDGAENEKLFF.

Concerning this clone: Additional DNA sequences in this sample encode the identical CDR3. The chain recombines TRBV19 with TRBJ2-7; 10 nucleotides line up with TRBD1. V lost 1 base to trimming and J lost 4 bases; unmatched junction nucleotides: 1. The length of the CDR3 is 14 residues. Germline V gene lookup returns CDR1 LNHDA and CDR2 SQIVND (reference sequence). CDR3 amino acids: CASSIGQGAYEQYF. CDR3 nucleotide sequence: TGTGCCAGTAGTATAGGACAGGGGGCTTACGAGCAGTACTTC.

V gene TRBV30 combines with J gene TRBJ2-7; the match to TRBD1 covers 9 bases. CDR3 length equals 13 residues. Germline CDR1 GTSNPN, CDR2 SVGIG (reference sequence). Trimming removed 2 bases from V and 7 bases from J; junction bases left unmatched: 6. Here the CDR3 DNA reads TGTGCCTGGAGTATTAGGACAGGGGTTGAGCAGTACTTC. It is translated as CAWSIRTGVEQYF.

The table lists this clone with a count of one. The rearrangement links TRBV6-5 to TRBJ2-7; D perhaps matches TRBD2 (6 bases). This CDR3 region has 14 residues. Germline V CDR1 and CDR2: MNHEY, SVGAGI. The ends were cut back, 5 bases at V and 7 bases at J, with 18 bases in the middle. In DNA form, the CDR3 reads TGTGCCAGCAGTAGATCGGAAGCCGGGGGAGAGCAGTACTTC. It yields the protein CASSRSEAGGEQYF.

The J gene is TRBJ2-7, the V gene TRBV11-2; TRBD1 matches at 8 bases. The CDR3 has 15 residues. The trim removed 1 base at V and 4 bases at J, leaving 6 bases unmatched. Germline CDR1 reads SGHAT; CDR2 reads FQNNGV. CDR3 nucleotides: TGTGCCAGCAGCTTAGTGCGCGACAGGGGTTACGAGCAGTACTTC. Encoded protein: CASSLVRDRGYEQYF.

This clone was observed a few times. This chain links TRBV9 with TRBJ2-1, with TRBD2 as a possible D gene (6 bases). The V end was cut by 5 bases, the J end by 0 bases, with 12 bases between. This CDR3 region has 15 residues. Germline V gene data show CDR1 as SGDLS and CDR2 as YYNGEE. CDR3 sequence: CASSDLATSYNEQFF. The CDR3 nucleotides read TGTGCCAGCAGTGACCTAGCGACCTCCTACAATGAGCAGTTCTTC.

CDR3 loop: CASTRGQVYGYTF. DNA for the CDR3: TGTGCCAGCACCCGCGGACAAGTCTATGGCTACACCTTC. The V and J genes are TRBV28 and TRBJ1-2; a weak D match, TRBD1 (5 bases). The CDR3 loop spans 13 amino acids. Germline-derived CDR1 and CDR2 are MDHEN and SYDVKM. Trimming left V 7 bases short and J 4 bases short, with 13 bases between.

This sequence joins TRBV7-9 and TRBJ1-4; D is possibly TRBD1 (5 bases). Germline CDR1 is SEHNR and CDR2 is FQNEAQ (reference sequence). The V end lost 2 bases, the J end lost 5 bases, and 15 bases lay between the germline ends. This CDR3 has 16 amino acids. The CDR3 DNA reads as TGTGCCAGCAGCTTACTGGCAGGGTGGGAAAATGAAAAACTGTTTTTT. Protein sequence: CASSLLAGWENEKLFF. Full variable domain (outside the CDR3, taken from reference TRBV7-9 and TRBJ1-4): DTGVSQNPRHKITKRGQNVTFRCDPISEHNRLYWYRQTLGQGPEFLTYFQNEAQLEKSRLLSDRFSAERPKGSFSTLEIQRTEQGDSAMYLCASSLLAGWENEKLFFGSGTQLSVL.

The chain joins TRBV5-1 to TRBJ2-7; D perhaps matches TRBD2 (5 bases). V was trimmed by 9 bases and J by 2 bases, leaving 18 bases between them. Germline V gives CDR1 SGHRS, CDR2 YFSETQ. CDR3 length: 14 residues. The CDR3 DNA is TGCGCCACCTCCTGGAGCGGAGATACCTACGAGCAGTACTTC. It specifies CATSWSGDTYEQYF.